This T cell receptor beta chain was sequenced during a study of PD-L1 blockade in urothelial cancer. V was pared by 11 bases and J by 4 bases, with 20 bases between. Germline V lookup: CDR1 MNHEY, CDR2 SVGAGI. This CDR3 has 14 residues. Overall study results and limits: The study found that durable-benefit patients expanded tumor-associated blood clones more at 3 weeks.

Time point defined: peripheral blood 6 weeks after treatment start. Measured with immunoSEQ multiplex PCR; TCRdb has only the in-frame clones, and not every one. There are roughly 100,000 clones in the sample; less than 85% occur only once, and approximately 8% lies in the top ten. This clone showed up just a few times. Its antigen is unidentified. The TCR originated in a man in his 70s with urothelial cancer. This material consisted of PBMCs, taken around atezolizumab (anti-PD-L1) treatment. The rearrangement links TRBV6-5 to TRBJ1-2, with D perhaps matching TRBD1 (6 bases). The CDR3 region has the DNA TGTGCCGCAGGGAGGGGGGGCAGGTCCTATGGCTACACCTTC. Protein product: CAAGRGGRSYGYTF.